This is a list of T cell receptor beta chains from one sample in a study of shared clonotypes between healthy human individuals. The protocol was immunoSEQ multiplex PCR, while the TCRdb copy is restricted to in-frame clones and leaves out a portion. The sample includes about 490,000 clones, over 70% of them seen just once. The sample comprised PBMCs. The receptor set was obtained from a woman aged 40 to 49 in good health. Some clones in this sample may be carry-over from other donors' samples. Each CDR3 is given with its conserved first and last residue. The order of the fields is D gene, clone size, J gene, V gene, CDR3 protein, CDR3 DNA. A D gene is named only where the DNA matches it firmly. A clone size is listed for some rows: how often the clone was seen (once, few, many), or a class if it is expanded.

>.|.|TRBJ1-2|TRBV7-3
CASSLDRSNYGYTF
TGTGCCAGCAGCTTGGACAGATCTAACTATGGCTACACCTTC
>TRBD1|.|TRBJ1-5|TRBV19
CASSPMTGVNQPQHF
TGTGCCAGTAGTCCCATGACAGGGGTCAATCAGCCCCAGCATTTT
>.|once|TRBJ2-7|TRBV1
CTSSQPLGKYEQYF
TGCACCAGCAGCCAACCCCTGGGCAAGTACGAGCAGTACTTC
>.|.|TRBJ2-1|TRBV7-3
CASSTVPNNEQFF
TGTGCCAGCAGTACGGTCCCAAACAATGAGCAGTTCTTC
>.|.|TRBJ1-5|TRBV28
CASSYHQPQHF
TGTGCCAGCAGTTACCATCAGCCCCAGCATTTT
>.|.|TRBJ1-1|TRBV7-8
CASSLAKTLLQNTEAFF
TGTGCCAGCAGCTTAGCTAAGACCCTGTTGCAGAACACTGAAGCTTTCTTT
>TRBD2|.|TRBJ2-1|TRBV5-1
CASSGGLAGASANEQFF
TGCGCCAGCAGCGGCGGACTAGCGGGAGCGTCGGCCAATGAGCAGTTCTTC
>.|.|TRBJ1-2|TRBV28
CASSFWDYGYTF
TGTGCCAGCAGTTTTTGGGACTATGGCTACACCTTC
>.|.|TRBJ2-1|TRBV30
CASFTGLGFNEQFF
TGTGCCTCCTTTACGGGGCTCGGTTTCAATGAGCAGTTCTTC
>TRBD1|.|TRBJ2-1|TRBV29-1
CSVQQGSSYNEQFF
TGCAGCGTGCAACAGGGGAGCTCCTACAATGAGCAGTTCTTC
>TRBD1|.|TRBJ2-5|TRBV5-1
CASSLEGQAQETQYF
TGCGCCAGCAGCTTGGAGGGACAGGCCCAAGAGACCCAGTACTTC